The 11 T cell receptor beta chains given below trace back to one sample, sequenced in a study of shared clonotypes between healthy human individuals. The repertoire was sequenced with immunoSEQ multiplex PCR; TCRdb's copy has only in-frame clones and lacks some. The profile shows millions of clones, roughly 94% of them singletons. The sample consisted of naive CD4+ T cells sorted from blood. Subset defined: CD45RA+ positively selected. The receptors derive from a man aged 18 to 29 in good health.

The V gene is TRBV6-1, the J gene TRBJ2-7; 7 nucleotides align to TRBD1. There are 15 residues in the CDR3. Germline V gene lookup returns CDR1 MNHNS and CDR2 SASEGT. The junction had 7 bases not matched to a gene; V was cut back by 3 bases and J by 2 bases. As DNA, the CDR3 is TGTGCCAGCAGTGAGCAAGGACAGGTCCCCTACGAGCAGTACTTC. Translated: CASSEQGQVPYEQYF.

The chain carries TRBV7-9 and TRBJ1-4; TRBD1 matches at 9 bases. After removal of 5 bases from V and 12 bases from J, the junction contained 4 bases not matched to a gene. In germline, CDR1 is SEHNR, CDR2 FQNEAQ (reference sequence). The CDR3 length is 12 residues. The CDR3 is CASSTRQGELFF. DNA of the CDR3: TGTGCCAGCAGCACCCGACAGGGGGAACTGTTTTTT. The variable domain in full, with the rest retrieved from reference TRBV7-9 and TRBJ1-4, is DTGVSQNPRHKITKRGQNVTFRCDPISEHNRLYWYRQTLGQGPEFLTYFQNEAQLEKSRLLSDRFSAERPKGSFSTLEIQRTEQGDSAMYLCASSTRQGELFFGSGTQLSVL.

The rearrangement joins TRBV6-6 to TRBJ1-1; D call uncertain. This CDR3 is 14 amino acids long. The germline CDR1 and CDR2 sequences are MNHNY and SVGAGI (reference sequence). V lost 5 bases and J 3 bases, leaving 13 bases between the germline ends. The CDR3 protein is CASSRDLRDTEAFF. The CDR3 DNA reads TGTGCCAGCAGTAGAGACCTTAGGGACACTGAAGCTTTCTTT.

The chain combines TRBV30 with TRBJ1-1; D not resolved. The germline V and J ends were trimmed by 0 bases and 7 bases, with 6 bases remaining between them. Germline V gene data show CDR1 as GTSNPN and CDR2 as SVGIG (reference sequence). The CDR3 runs 11 residues. The CDR3 sequence is CAWSVKVEAFF. The CDR3 nucleotides are TGTGCCTGGAGTGTAAAGGTTGAAGCTTTCTTT.

V usage is TRBV5-4 and J usage is TRBJ2-5, with D possibly being TRBD1 (5 bases). With 0 bases removed from V and 5 bases from J, the gap between germline ends came to 14 bases. From germline, CDR1 is SGHNT and CDR2 YYREEE (reference sequence). This CDR3 contains 15 residues. CDR3 in DNA: TGTGCCAGCAGCTTGGGGCAGGGTGGTGTCGAGACCCAGTACTTC. Translating gives CASSLGQGGVETQYF.

The chain employs TRBV10-2 and TRBJ2-3; 7 bases agree with TRBD2. J was trimmed by 3 bases and V by 7 bases; bases with no gene match: 13. There are 16 residues in the CDR3. Germline CDR1 and CDR2: WSHSY and SAAADI. CDR3 DNA: TGCGCCAGCACCGACTGGATGCAGGGAGGGACAGATACGCAGTATTTT. It yields the protein CASTDWMQGGTDTQYF.

The rearrangement joins TRBV7-2 to TRBJ2-6, with 9 bases identical to TRBD1. V gave up 5 bases and J gave up 4 bases; unmatched junction bases: 6. The CDR3 consists of 16 residues. Germline V gene lookup returns CDR1 SGHTA and CDR2 FQGNSA. The CDR3 is CASSNRDRAGANVLTF. CDR3 DNA: TGTGCCAGCAGCAACCGGGACAGGGCCGGGGCCAACGTCCTGACTTTC.

This chain links TRBV7-2 with TRBJ2-5; D not certain. The V and J ends lost 6 bases and 1 base respectively, with 9 bases between them. Germline loops: CDR1 SGHTA, CDR2 FQGNSA. CDR3 length: 13 residues. For the CDR3, the DNA is TGTGCCAGCAGTAAGGGCAGCCAAGAGACCCAGTACTTC. This codes for CASSKGSQETQYF.

The chain couples TRBV5-3 to TRBJ2-7; TRBD2 aligns across 9 bases. TRBV5-3 counts as an open reading frame of uncertain function. This CDR3 has 15 amino acids. V gave up 4 bases and J gave up 2 bases; unmatched junction bases: 7. The CDR3 sequence is CARSPPLAGPYEQYF. The CDR3 region has the DNA TGTGCCAGAAGCCCGCCCCTAGCGGGACCCTACGAGCAGTACTTC.

A remark on this clone: No conserved phenylalanine or tryptophan ends this CDR3, so it is likely a read error. It is unclear where the CDR3 begins or ends on the DNA, so no DNA is shown, and the CDR3 is as TCRdb lists it. This chain uses TRBV28 with TRBJ2-7. Germline lookup yields CDR1 MDHEN and CDR2 SYDVKM. The CDR3 has 11 residues if both end residues are counted. CDR3 protein: CASSTAGAILI.

The rearrangement links TRBV30 to TRBJ2-5; D not resolved. The CDR3 runs to 14 residues. V shed 0 bases and J shed 0 bases, with 8 bases lying between them. Germline lookup yields CDR1 GTSNPN and CDR2 SVGIG (reference sequence). CDR3 nucleotide sequence: TGTGCCTGGAGTGTAAGGCTGAACCAAGAGACCCAGTACTTC. Amino acid sequence: CAWSVRLNQETQYF.